The source of this T cell receptor beta chain is a study of identifying expanded T cells in peripheral blood. The protocol was immunoSEQ multiplex PCR, while the TCRdb copy is restricted to in-frame clones and leaves out a portion. The sample carries around 90,000 clones, approximately 88% recorded once. V shed 6 bases and J 3 bases; nucleotides not matched to a gene: 4. Germline V CDR1 and CDR2: MDHEN, SYDVKM. The CDR3 covers 14 residues. This sequence joins TRBV28 and TRBJ1-4; 7 bases line up with TRBD1. This clonotype was obtained from a person between 18 and 70 years old in good health. The sequenced sample consisted of blood. In DNA, the CDR3 is TGTGCCAGCAGGGCTGGACAGGCTAATGAAAAACTGTTTTTT. Translation: CASRAGQANEKLFF. Filled out from reference TRBV28 and TRBJ1-4, the complete variable domain reads DVKVTQSSRYLVKRTGEKVFLECVQDMDHENMFWYRQDPGLGLRLIYFSYDVKMKEKGDIPEGYSVSREKKERFSLILESASTNQTSMYLCASRAGQANEKLFFGSGTQLSVL.